This TCR beta chain was profiled in a study of cytomegalovirus exposure and HLA in healthy donors. This clone came up a few times. Its matching antigen is unknown. Trimming took 6 bases from V and 5 from J, leaving 14 bases between them. The CDR3 is 13 amino acids. Germline V CDR1 and CDR2: MNHNS, SASEGT. Amplification used 60 Vbeta primers and 13 Jbeta primers. Sequencing was performed with immunoSEQ multiplex PCR; in TCRdb, only in-frame clones are kept and a portion is missing. This sample has under 150,000 clones, with 75% to 80% found just once. Regarding the study as a whole: Published work reported that the classifier diagnosed cytomegalovirus status with high specificity and sensitivity. The authors later found TCR association rates varying by HLA locus, with DRB1 most and HLA-C fewest. An Asian-associated ancestry cluster reportedly showed fewer N-insertions than the approximately 660-donor mean in a later analysis.

Those who donated were healthy bone marrow donors. The chain employs TRBV6-1 and TRBJ2-7; weak D call: TRBD1 (5 bases). The material sequenced was PBMCs. The TCR comes from a woman between 35 and 50 years old in good health and CMV-seropositive. CDR3 sequence: CASSYDSLNEQYF. In nucleotides, the CDR3 is TGTGCCAGCAGCTACGACAGTTTGAACGAGCAGTACTTC.